This T cell receptor (beta chain) derives from a study of blood T cells in healthy people across ages. Study outcomes and limitations: When one million T cells were used, diversity estimates were thought to be underestimates.

V lost 6 bases and J lost 2, with 8 bases in between. The germline V gene has CDR1 MNHEY and CDR2 SVGEGT. The CDR3 runs 12 residues. As to this clonotype: Its specificity is unknown.

Next came a second PCR, run for about 7 to 12 cycles, which used a sample-barcoded 5' primer along with a J-beta primer mix. TCRdb re-analysed the 5' RACE reads in MiXCR, keeping a single row per CDR3 protein. There are 1.5 million to 2 million distinct CDR3 sequences in the sample; roughly 52% occur only once, and approximately 2% lies in the top ten. The TCR sequence derives from a woman in her forties in good health. The rearrangement links TRBV6-2 or TRBV6-3 to TRBJ2-7, with a tentative D call TRBD2 (5 bases). The source material was blood. This chain's CDR3 is CASRSLAYEQYF. The CDR3 DNA is TGTGCCAGCAGGTCACTAGCCTACGAGCAGTACTTC.